The T cell receptor (beta chain) under discussion was sequenced for a study of cytomegalovirus exposure and HLA in healthy donors. Primers for the PCR totalled 60 Vbeta and 13 Jbeta. Data came from immunoSEQ multiplex PCR; TCRdb stores just in-frame clones and leaves some out. The table includes roughly 180,000 clones, about four fifths detected once. This clone was recorded once. Antigen: not known. Findings and caveats of the study: After further analysis at a later stage, 15,000 to 20,000 TCR beta sequences were associated with HLA alleles at 0.05 false discovery rate. A missense variant in DCLRE1C was later tied to TCR beta V- and J-gene trimming. Common viral pathogens seemed to be connected with several of the most significant clusters, according to a later analysis.

The CDR3 is made up of 16 amino acids. Germline CDR1 MNHNS, CDR2 SASEGT. J gave up 1 base and V 0 bases, and 6 bases lay outside the gene matches. The source material was PBMCs. The gene calls are TRBV6-1 and TRBJ2-7, with 7 bases that match TRBD2. The source is a man aged 25 to 45 in good health and CMV-seronegative. CDR3 DNA sequence: TGTGCCAGCAGTGAAGCGGGGGGGTCAGGTTCCTACGAGCAGTACTTC. This translates into CASSEAGGSGSYEQYF.